The clone carrying this T cell receptor (beta chain) is a singleton in its sample. This record belongs to a study of blood T cell repertoires in COVID-19. Study-wide context: PBMCs, B-cell-depleted T cells, or T cells were the source of the cDNA or gDNA that made up the material.

CDR1 and CDR2 from the germline V gene are SEHNR and FQNEAQ (reference sequence). V shed 5 bases, J shed 7 bases, and the junction held 11 bases outside the gene matches. The CDR3 consists of 15 residues. Authors' analysis steps: How many nucleated cells were present was estimated from reference gene primer amplification. Generated by immunoSEQ multiplex PCR, the TCRdb table keeps only in-frame clones and is missing some. The V and J calls and clone size come from that table; D and trimming were worked out from the DNA. The sample yields approximately 150,000 clones, roughly 91% seen once. The sequence derives from a man in his fifties or sixties who had recovered from COVID-19. Sequenced sample: peripheral blood. J is TRBJ2-1 and V is TRBV7-9; TRBD2 agrees at 7 bases. The CDR3 loop is CASSPREGLRNEQFF. The CDR3 DNA is TGTGCCAGCAGCCCAAGGGAGGGCCTCCGAAATGAGCAGTTCTTC.